A selection of T cell receptor beta chains follows, all from one sample in a study of T cells in localized non-small cell lung cancer. Repertoires were generated with immunoSEQ multiplex PCR, while TCRdb's copy carries only in-frame clones and drops some. In the table there are 55,000 or so clones, around three quarters of which are singletons. The specimen comprised PBMCs, sampled before any cancer treatment. The receptors come from a woman aged 40 to 75 with stage II lung adenocarcinoma. CDR3s include the opening cysteine and the closing phenylalanine or tryptophan. The order of the fields is J gene, D gene, clone size, V gene, CDR3 protein, CDR3 DNA. D genes are given only for firm matches. Where a row states a size, it is once, few, many or the class of an expanded clone; other rows omit it.

TRBJ1-1 NA once TRBV7-9 CASSLQGGNFF TGTGCCAGCAGCTTGCAGGGAGGGAATTTCTTT
TRBJ1-1 TRBD1 NA TRBV2 CASRDRGLSEAFF TGTGCCAGCCGGGACAGGGGCCTCTCTGAAGCTTTCTTT
TRBJ1-5 NA NA TRBV6-1 CASSGQSYNQPQHF TGTGCCAGCAGCGGGCAGTCTTACAATCAGCCCCAGCATTTT
TRBJ2-1 NA many TRBV6-5 CASSYSGRVFDEQFF TGTGCCAGCAGTTACAGTGGCAGGGTATTCGATGAGCAGTTCTTC
TRBJ2-3 NA NA TRBV5-4 CASSLQYLNTDTQYF TGTGCCAGCAGCTTGCAATATTTAAACACAGATACGCAGTATTTT
TRBJ1-2 NA NA TRBV7-3 CASSSGPSYGYTF TGTGCCAGCAGCTCGGGACCGAGCTATGGCTACACCTTC
TRBJ1-1 TRBD1 few TRBV6-5 CASSRDRIEAFF TGTGCCAGCAGTCGGGACAGGATCGAAGCTTTCTTT
TRBJ2-5 NA NA TRBV15 CATSAAAQETQYF TGTGCCACCAGCGCGGCAGCACAAGAGACCCAGTACTTC
TRBJ1-5 NA medium-sized TRBV27 CASSLSVLPGQPQHF TGTGCCAGCAGTTTATCGGTTCTTCCCGGTCAGCCCCAGCATTTT
TRBJ2-1 TRBD1 NA TRBV19 CASSIGGQAYNEQFF TGTGCCAGTAGTATCGGGGGACAGGCGTACAATGAGCAGTTCTTC
TRBJ2-3 NA NA TRBV30 CAWSRDTDTQYF TGTGCCTGGAGTCGGGACACAGATACGCAGTATTTT
TRBJ1-1 NA once TRBV5-1 CASRALSGTEAFF TGCGCCAGCCGGGCCCTCAGCGGGACTGAAGCTTTCTTT